This T cell receptor beta chain appears in the sequencing data of a study of blood T cell repertoires in COVID-19. For the study at large: The United States, Italy and Spain provided the acute and convalescent COVID-19 samples. T cells, B-cell-depleted T cells, or PBMCs supplied cDNA or gDNA.

The data were produced by immunoSEQ multiplex PCR, yet TCRdb's version contains in-frame clones alone and is incomplete. The data contain 100,000 to 150,000 clones, approximately 80% of them seen just once; the ten biggest clones take up roughly 12%. V lost 2 bases, J lost 5 bases, and 7 bases lay in between. CDR1 SGHTA and CDR2 FQGTGA come from the germline V gene. The CDR3 runs 13 residues. This receptor was taken from a man aged 60 to 69 with acute or convalescent COVID-19. This chain joins TRBV7-3 and TRBJ2-1; D gene ambiguous. Sequencing input: peripheral blood. As DNA, the CDR3 is TGTGCCAGCAGCTTAGTCCGCGACAATGAGCAGTTCTTC. Protein: CASSLVRDNEQFF. The complete variable domain, with remaining parts taken from reference TRBV7-3 and TRBJ2-1, reads GAGVSQTPSNKVTEKGKYVELRCDPISGHTALYWYRQSLGQGPEFLIYFQGTGAADDSGLPNDRFFAVRPEGSVSTLKIQRTERGDSAVYLCASSLVRDNEQFFGPGTRLTVL.